This entry lists 15 T cell receptor beta chains sequenced from one sample in a study of T cells in Graves' hyperthyroidism and ophthalmopathy. Amplification of TCR beta CDR3 regions used RNA as the template. HTBI primers were used for first-round RT-PCR of the TCR CDR3. One entry per CDR3 protein, called by TCRdb with MiXCR from the multiplex PCR reads. The data contain a few hundred thousand distinct CDR3 sequences, 40% to 55% of them seen just once; the ten biggest clones take up about two fifths. Sequencing was carried out using peripheral blood or thyroid tissue (not recorded which). The receptors shown here come from an adult woman with Graves' disease, either hyperthyroidism or ophthalmopathy (not recorded which).

In this sample, this clonotype turned up a few times. The chain is built from TRBV9 and TRBJ1-2; D may be TRBD1 (5 bases). CDR1 is SGDLS and CDR2 is YYNGEE in the germline V gene. V lost 4 bases to trimming and J lost 8 bases, with 18 bases between them. CDR3 length equals 14 residues. CDR3 in amino acids: CASSLDSSLGGYTF. The CDR3 DNA is TGTGCCAGCAGCCTAGACAGCAGTCTTGGCGGCTACACCTTC.

This clonotype occurred many times. This sequence joins TRBV9 and TRBJ2-5, with 7 bases fitting TRBD1. Germline V gene sequence: CDR1 SGDLS, CDR2 YYNGEE. With V trimmed by 0 bases and J by 5 bases, 4 bases remained unmatched. This CDR3 has 14 residues. As DNA, the CDR3 is TGTGCCAGCAGCGTAGCCCAGGGGGTGGAGACCCAGTACTTC. Encoded protein: CASSVAQGVETQYF.

This clonotype was seen a few times. The chain employs TRBV28 and TRBJ1-2, with D unclear. The CDR3 spans 12 residues. The V and J ends lost 3 bases and 8 bases respectively, with 10 bases between them. Germline values: CDR1 MDHEN, CDR2 SYDVKM. CDR3 coding DNA: TGTGCCAGCAGTTTTCGGGGTAGGGGCTACACCTTC. Protein sequence: CASSFRGRGYTF.

Only one count was recorded for this clonotype. This sequence joins TRBV9 and TRBJ1-5; D perhaps matches TRBD1 (5 bases). Trimming removed 0 bases at V and 5 bases at J, with 9 bases between. Per germline, CDR1 SGDLS and CDR2 YYNGEE. This CDR3 contains 14 residues. CDR3 region: CASSVDQGDQPQHF. CDR3 in DNA: TGTGCCAGCAGCGTAGATCAAGGGGATCAGCCCCAGCATTTT.

This clonotype has at least ten counts. J is TRBJ1-2 and V is TRBV12-3 or TRBV12-4; D might be TRBD1 (5 bases). Trimming removed 5 bases from V and 4 bases from J, with 11 bases in between. This CDR3 has 13 residues. Written as DNA, the CDR3 is TGTGCCAGCAGTAGAGACAGACTCTATGGCTACACCTTC. This gives the protein CASSRDRLYGYTF.

The V gene is TRBV10-3, the J gene TRBJ1-3; unclear D gene. The V gene lost 4 bases and the J gene lost 0 bases, with 7 bases spanning the gap. The CDR3 length is 14 residues. The germline gives CDR1 ENHRY, CDR2 SYGVKD. The CDR3 bases are TGTGCCATCAGTGGGGCAAGCTCTGGAAACACCATATATTTT. Its protein is CAISGASSGNTIYF.

As to this clonotype: At one boundary the junction diverges from the germline segment, which might be a read error. This chain connects TRBV4-1 to TRBJ1-5; D unresolved. CDR3 length: 15 amino acids. Germline lookup yields CDR1 MGHRA and CDR2 YSYEKL. CDR3 nucleotide sequence: TGTGCCAGCAGCCAAGAAGCGGCCTCCAGTAGGCCCCAGCATTTT. The encoded protein is CASSQEAASSRPQHF.

The chain recombines TRBV20-1 with TRBJ1-1, with D possibly TRBD1 on 6 matching bases. The V and J ends lost 6 bases and 4 bases respectively, with 9 bases between them. Germline V lookup: CDR1 DFQATT, CDR2 SNEGSKA (reference sequence). CDR3 size: 11 residues. The CDR3 protein is CSAPGATEAFF. CDR3 DNA sequence: TGCAGTGCCCCAGGGGCCACTGAAGCTTTCTTT.

This clonotype was seen ten or more times. This sequence joins TRBV10-3 and TRBJ1-2; D call uncertain. The V and J ends lost 1 base and 8 bases respectively, with 11 bases between them. This CDR3 spans 13 amino acids. Germline-derived CDR1 and CDR2 are ENHRY and SYGVKD. This chain's CDR3 is CAISELPEGGYTF. For the CDR3, the DNA is TGTGCCATCAGTGAGTTACCTGAGGGAGGCTACACCTTC.

The chain recombines TRBV25-1 with TRBJ1-6; D possibly corresponds to TRBD1 (6 bases). The ends were cut back, 10 bases at V and 9 bases at J, with 25 bases in the middle. Germline V CDR1 and CDR2: MGHDK, SYGVNS. The CDR3 runs to 16 residues. The CDR3 DNA reads TGTGCCACCTCCCCGGAGGGGGGGCCCGTCTCTTCACCCCTCCACTTT. Translated, it gives CATSPEGGPVSSPLHF.

There are many counts of this clonotype. The CDR3 sequence is CSARDGNRVTGELFF. The DNA of the CDR3 is TGCAGTGCTAGAGATGGGAACAGGGTTACCGGGGAGCTGTTTTTT. The chain links TRBV20-1 to TRBJ2-2; D might be TRBD1 (6 bases). V was shortened by 0 bases and J by 5 bases, with 13 bases between the two germline ends. The CDR3 totals 15 residues. Germline CDR1 and CDR2: DFQATT and SNEGSKA (reference sequence).

The V and J genes are TRBV28 and TRBJ1-5; D gene uncertain. The CDR3 spans 16 residues. Trimming left V 5 bases short and J 4 bases short, with 18 bases between. The germline V gene has CDR1 MDHEN and CDR2 SYDVKM. The CDR3 protein is CASSPRGTGLNQPQHF. The CDR3 nucleotides are TGTGCCAGCAGTCCCAGAGGCACCGGGTTAAATCAGCCCCAGCATTTT.

The chain employs TRBV7-9 and TRBJ1-2, with 8 bases fitting TRBD1. The CDR3 covers 15 residues. Germline CDR1 and CDR2: SEHNR and FQNEAQ (reference sequence). V gave up 5 bases and J gave up 6 bases; unmatched junction bases: 11. CDR3 residues: CASSKSPGQVHGYTF. DNA of the CDR3: TGTGCCAGCAGCAAGTCTCCGGGACAGGTTCATGGCTACACCTTC.

The CDR3 nucleotides are TGCAGTGCTAGGCCGGGGTTGCGCGAGCAGTACTTC. As protein: CSARPGLREQYF. The rearrangement links TRBV20-1 to TRBJ2-7; a weak D match, TRBD2 (5 bases). The germline gives CDR1 DFQATT, CDR2 SNEGSKA (reference sequence). Trimming cost V 3 bases and J 6 bases, with 12 bases left between them. The CDR3 is made up of 12 amino acids.

The chain is built from TRBV5-1 and TRBJ2-5; D possibly corresponds to TRBD1 (6 bases). V gave up 4 bases and J gave up 9 bases, with 19 bases separating them. The length of the CDR3 is 14 residues. Looked up from germline, CDR1 is SGHRS and CDR2 is YFSETQ. The CDR3 protein is CASSADPTGQPQYF. CDR3 sequence (DNA): TGCGCCAGCAGCGCGGACCCAACAGGGCAGCCCCAGTACTTC.